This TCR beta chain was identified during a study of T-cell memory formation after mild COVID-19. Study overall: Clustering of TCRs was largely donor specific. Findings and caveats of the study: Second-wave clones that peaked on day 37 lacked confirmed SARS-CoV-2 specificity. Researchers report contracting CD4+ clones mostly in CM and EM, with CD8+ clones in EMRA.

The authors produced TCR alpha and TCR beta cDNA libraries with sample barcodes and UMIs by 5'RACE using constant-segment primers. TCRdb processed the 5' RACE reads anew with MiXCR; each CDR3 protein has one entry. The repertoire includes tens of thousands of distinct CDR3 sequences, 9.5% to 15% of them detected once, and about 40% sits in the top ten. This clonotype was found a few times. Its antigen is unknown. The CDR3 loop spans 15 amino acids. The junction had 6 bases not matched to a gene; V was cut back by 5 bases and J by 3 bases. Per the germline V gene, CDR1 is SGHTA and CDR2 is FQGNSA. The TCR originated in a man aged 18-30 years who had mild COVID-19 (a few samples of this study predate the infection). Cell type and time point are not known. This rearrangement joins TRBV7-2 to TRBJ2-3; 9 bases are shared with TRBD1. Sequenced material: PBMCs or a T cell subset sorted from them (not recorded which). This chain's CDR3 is CASSPTGGATDTQYF. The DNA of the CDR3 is TGTGCCAGCAGCCCCACAGGGGGCGCGACAGATACGCAGTATTTT.